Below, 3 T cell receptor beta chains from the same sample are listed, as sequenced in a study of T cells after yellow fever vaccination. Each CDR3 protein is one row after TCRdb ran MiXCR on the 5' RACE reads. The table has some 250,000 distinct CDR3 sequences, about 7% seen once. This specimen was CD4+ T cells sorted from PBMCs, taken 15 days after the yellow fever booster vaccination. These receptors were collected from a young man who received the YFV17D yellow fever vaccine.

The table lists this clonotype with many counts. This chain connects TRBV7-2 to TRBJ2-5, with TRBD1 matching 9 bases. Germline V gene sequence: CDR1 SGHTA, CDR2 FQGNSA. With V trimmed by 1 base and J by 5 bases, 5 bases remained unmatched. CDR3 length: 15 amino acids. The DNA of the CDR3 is TGTGCCAGCAGCTTAGTGACAGGGGGGTGGGAGACCCAGTACTTC. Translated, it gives CASSLVTGGWETQYF. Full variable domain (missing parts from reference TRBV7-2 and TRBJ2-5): GAGVSQSPSNKVTEKGKDVELRCDPISGHTALYWYRQSLGQGLEFLIYFQGNSAPDKSGLPSDRFSAERTGGSVSTLTIQRTQQEDSAVYLCASSLVTGGWETQYFGPGTRLLVL.

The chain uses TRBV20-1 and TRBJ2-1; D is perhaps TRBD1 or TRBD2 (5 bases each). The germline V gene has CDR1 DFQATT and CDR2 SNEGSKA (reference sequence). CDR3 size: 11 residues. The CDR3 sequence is CSKGRNNEQFF. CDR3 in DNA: TGCAGCAAGGGACGGAACAATGAGCAGTTCTTC.

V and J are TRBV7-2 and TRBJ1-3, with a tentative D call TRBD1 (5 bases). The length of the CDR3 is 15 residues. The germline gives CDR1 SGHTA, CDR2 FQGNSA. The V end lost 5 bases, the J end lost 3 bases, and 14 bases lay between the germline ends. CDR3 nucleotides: TGTGCCAGCAGCCCGGGGGGACGTCGTGGAAACACCATATATTTT. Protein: CASSPGGRRGNTIYF.